One and the same sample provided the 8 T cell receptor beta chains below, sequenced in a study of Graves' ophthalmopathy and Graves' hyperthyroidism. RNA served as the template for amplifying TCR beta CDR3 regions. RT-PCR was first run with HTBI primers, then multiplex PCR in a second round. MiXCR was run by TCRdb on the multiplex PCR reads, yielding one entry per CDR3 protein. The table has about 400,000 distinct CDR3 sequences, around 20% seen once. The sample comprised peripheral blood. The receptors stem from a woman aged 18-29 years with Graves' ophthalmopathy.

This clonotype has a count of ten or more. The V call is TRBV6-5, the J call TRBJ2-5, with 10 positions matching TRBD1. Germline assignment: CDR1 MNHEY and CDR2 SVGAGI. The CDR3 has 18 residues. The J segment lost 2 bases and the V segment lost 0 bases, leaving 9 bases of the junction unmatched. The CDR3 region is CASSYSLLDRGEQETQYF. CDR3 nucleotide sequence: TGTGCCAGCAGTTACTCCCTCTTGGACAGGGGGGAACAAGAGACCCAGTACTTC.

In its sample, this clonotype was seen many times. J is TRBJ1-2 and V is TRBV11-1; 9 bases agree with TRBD1. This CDR3 has 16 residues. Germline trimming cut 0 bases from V and 1 base from J; bases unmatched to any gene: 3. Per germline, CDR1 SGHAT and CDR2 FQDESV (reference sequence). Here the CDR3 DNA reads TGTGCCAGCAGCTTAGCCGGGACAGGGAGTAACTATGGCTACACCTTC. It codes for CASSLAGTGSNYGYTF.

This clonotype came up many times. This chain joins TRBV5-5 and TRBJ1-1; the D gene is possibly TRBD1 (6 bases). The germline V gene has CDR1 SGHKS and CDR2 YYEKEE (reference sequence). The CDR3 has 15 amino acids. With 4 bases removed from V and 1 base from J, the gap between germline ends came to 14 bases. CDR3 amino acids: CASSPTGHENTEAFF. CDR3 coding DNA: TGTGCCAGCAGCCCGACGGGACACGAGAACACTGAAGCTTTCTTT.

This clonotype was observed at least ten times. The chain has TRBV5-1 and TRBJ2-5, with 11 bases identical to TRBD2. The CDR3 loop spans 16 amino acids. Germline V gene lookup returns CDR1 SGHRS and CDR2 YFSETQ. Losses at the gene ends were 5 bases for V and 1 base for J; bases not matched to a gene: 7. The CDR3 DNA reads as TGCGCCAGCAGATTTCCTAGCGGGGGGCCCCAAGAGACCCAGTACTTC. Amino acids: CASRFPSGGPQETQYF.

This clonotype was picked up many times. This chain links TRBV7-2 with TRBJ2-5, with D perhaps being TRBD1 or TRBD2 (6 bases each). The CDR3 runs to 15 residues. Germline V gene lookup returns CDR1 SGHTA and CDR2 FQGNSA. Between the trimmed V and J ends, which lost 5 bases and 1 base, there was a span of 14 bases. The CDR3 is CASSPPGGPQETQYF. The CDR3, as DNA: TGTGCCAGCAGCCCCCCTGGGGGGCCCCAAGAGACCCAGTACTTC.

This clonotype was counted ten times or more. The chain combines TRBV27 with TRBJ2-5, with 7 bases lining up with TRBD1. Per germline, CDR1 MNHEY and CDR2 SMNVEV (reference sequence). The CDR3 has 13 residues. After removal of 10 bases from V and 4 bases from J, the junction contained 9 bases not matched to a gene. Written as DNA, the CDR3 is TGTGCCACCCGGACAGGCGGAGGAGAGACCCAGTACTTC. Protein: CATRTGGGETQYF.

The gene calls are TRBV5-1 and TRBJ2-3; no clear D. CDR3 length: 14 residues. Trimming removed 4 bases at V and 7 bases at J, with 16 bases between. Germline CDR1 and CDR2: SGHRS and YFSETQ. The CDR3 nucleotides read TGCGCCAGCAGCCGGTACCTGGAAGAGAATACGCAGTATTTT. The encoded protein is CASSRYLEENTQYF. Full variable domain (outside the CDR3, taken from reference TRBV5-1 and TRBJ2-3): KAGVTQTPRYLIKTRGQQVTLSCSPISGHRSVSWYQQTPGQGLQFLFEYFSETQRNKGNFPGRFSGRQFSNSRSEMNVSTLELGDSALYLCASSRYLEENTQYFGPGTRLTVL.

This clonotype was counted many times. This rearrangement joins TRBV7-2 to TRBJ2-7; D possibly corresponds to TRBD1 (6 bases). CDR1 and CDR2 (germline): SGHTA, FQGNSA. Trimming took off 4 bases at V and 2 bases at J, with 12 bases between the two ends. This CDR3 comprises 14 residues. For the CDR3, the DNA is TGTGCCAGCAGCTGGGGGCGCCCCCCCTACGAGCAGTACTTC. It specifies CASSWGRPPYEQYF.